This TCR beta chain was observed in a study of shared clonotypes between healthy human individuals. The junction had 6 bases not matched to a gene; V was cut back by 4 bases and J by 6 bases. CDR1 and CDR2 (germline): SQVTM, ANQGSEA. The CDR3 covers 14 residues. Of note for this clone: No antigen is known for it. This specimen includes other DNA sequences encoding the same CDR3.

Overall study findings and caveats: Non-shared clonotypes were found to have lower generation probabilities than the clonotypes that were shared by all four of the sorted-subset donors.

This table comes from immunoSEQ multiplex PCR, and its TCRdb copy is limited to in-frame clones, with some not included. The profile shows 2 million to 3 million clones, roughly 93% of them singletons. Healthy HIV-negative adults without recent acute infections or vaccinations served as donors. Naive CD45RA+ and memory CD45RA-negative subsets were split from CD4+ cells. Source material: naive CD4+ T cells from PBMCs. Subset specified: CD45RA+ positively selected. The gene calls are TRBV29-1 and TRBJ2-3, with 11 bases aligning to TRBD2. The receptor's source is a young man in good health. Some clones in this sample may be carry-over from other donors' samples. In DNA, the CDR3 is TGCAGCGTTGGCCTAGCGGGAGGACGGGATACGCAGTATTTT. This sequence encodes CSVGLAGGRDTQYF.